This TCR beta chain was profiled in a study of low-dose radiotherapy and immunotherapy resistance in tumors. The CDR3 totals 12 residues. Trimming removed 2 bases from V and 11 bases from J, with 13 bases in between. Germline-derived CDR1 and CDR2 are MDHEN and SYDVKM. Priming of first-strand cDNA relied on TRAV- and TRBV-specific primers (covering alpha and beta chains). TCRs were amplified for approximately 21 PCR cycles with a constant-region primer and V-primer adapter. TCRdb reprocessed the reads via MiXCR and lists one record per CDR3 protein. The sample yields about 9,800 distinct CDR3 sequences, less than 50% seen once.

The chain couples TRBV28 to TRBJ2-7, with D possibly matching TRBD1 (6 bases). The TCR was taken from a human donor with advanced metastatic prostate, ovarian, gallbladder or colorectal cancer (not recorded which). This table probably holds off-target reads from a library built for another chain. CDR3 in amino acids: CASSLTTGMKYF. CDR3 in DNA: TGTGCCAGCAGTTTAACAACAGGGATGAAGTACTTC.